The sequence of this T cell receptor beta chain was determined in a study of cytomegalovirus exposure and HLA in healthy donors. Regarding the study as a whole: Later analysis showed most CMV-associated TCR beta chains appearing HLA-restricted.

Comments on this clone: Antigen unknown.

Primers included in the PCR were 60 Vbeta and 13 Jbeta primers. Using immunoSEQ multiplex PCR, the repertoire was profiled, and TCRdb retains in-frame clones only, with some absent. The sample shows some 130,000 clones, 80% of them seen only once. CDR3 size: 16 residues. Germline lookup yields CDR1 SGHDT and CDR2 YYEEEE. V shed 2 bases and J shed 6 bases, with 15 bases lying between them. V and J are TRBV5-6 and TRBJ1-6, with no clear D. This TCR was recovered from a man younger than 40 in good health and CMV-seronegative. Sequenced sample: PBMCs. The DNA of the CDR3 is TGTGCCAGCAGCTTCGGGCCTTCGAGGGCTAATTCACCCCTCCACTTT. Translating it yields CASSFGPSRANSPLHF.